This record concerns one T cell receptor (beta chain) sequence. Its recognized antigen is unknown. Per-base quality was not reported, and no clone a single base away is much larger than it. These data originate in a study of blood T cells in healthy people across ages (dated by TCRdb to between 2015 and 2016). About the investigation overall: In model experiments, roughly one uniquely barcoded TCR beta cDNA molecule per two T cells was captured by template switching. The study measured age-related changes in TCR beta repertoire diversity using deep sequencing normalized with unique cDNA molecular identifiers. The donors were divided into four age groups: young (average approximately 17 years), middle-aged (over 35), aged (approximately 62) and long-lived (nearly 85). To avoid experimental bias, donors of different ages were distributed randomly across sequencing lanes. Two additional independent replicas of 1 million unique cDNA reads from the same blood draw were analyzed for two donors (one aged 18 to 30 and one aged 80 or older).

Libraries were made using 5' RACE. The data were produced on an Illumina HiSeq 2500. A second roughly 7 to 11 cycle PCR used a sample-barcoded 5' primer and a J-beta primer mix. A unique molecular identifier was introduced onto each TCR beta cDNA molecule by a template-switch 5' adaptor carrying 12 random nucleotides. Each sample yielded at least 2.5 million CDR3-containing paired-end reads. All of the RNA was converted into first-strand cDNA using the Mint cDNA synthesis kit, with a TRBC-specific oligonucleotide serving as the primer. Following uracil-DNA glycosylase treatment, a first 18-cycle PCR with universal primers M1SS and BC2_uni_R was performed on all cDNA. The original methods were these. For normalization, 1 million high-quality reads were randomly selected from each sample, with every read carrying a distinct molecular identifier. Instead of being binned into consensus sequences, reads that shared molecular identifiers were thrown out. MiTCR, run with a Q25 quality threshold and the strictest error-elimination algorithm, handled CDR3 identification, clonotype clustering and error correction. A nonparametric unseen species model using Euler transformation provided a lower-bound estimate of total TCR beta diversity. The raw public reads went through TCRdb reprocessing: fastp at Q25, MiXCR clone calling, in-frame beta chains kept. A single entry per CDR3 protein holds the most common genes and DNA from its merged rows. These V and J calls derive from TCRdb rather than the authors' analysis. This sample comprises hundreds of thousands of distinct CDR3 sequences, 58% of them detected only once. The ten largest clones represent 22% of the sample.

The approximately 39 donors, aged about 6 to 95 years, were systemically healthy Caucasian individuals from Russia. Approximately 11 milliliters of peripheral blood were drawn from each donor into EDTA-treated Vacutainer tubes. Ficoll-Paque density-gradient centrifugation was used to isolate PBMCs, with at least 6.5 million obtained per sample. Total RNA, at least 5.5 micrograms per sample, was extracted from PBMCs with Trizol reagent. For every donor, an aliquot of PBMCs went through flow cytometry to measure the percentages of naive CD45RAhigh/CD27high T cells. In the germline V gene, CDR1 corresponds to SGHRS and CDR2 to YFSETQ. Taken from cysteine to phenylalanine, the CDR3 has 16 residues. Solely the CDR3 DNA is kept, with 48 bases framed from the first base. V is trimmed back by 0 bases and J by 3 bases, and the junction contains 8 bases that no gene match accounts for. The study at large found these results: Bulk unsorted PBMC profiling prevented conclusive comparison of naive and antigen-experienced compartments. Compared with the aged group, more naive CD4+ T cells, fewer expanded clones and increased TCR diversity were shown by the long-lived group, suggesting age selection. The percentage of naive T cells measured by flow cytometry correlated strongly with observed TCR beta diversity. Because the CMV infection status of the donors was unknown, age-related changes in expanded clonotypes may potentially have been confounded. As age increased, observed TCR beta diversity per million T cells dropped in a roughly linear way, and a significant reduction was already evident by age roughly 36. Estimates of total diversity from one million sequenced T cells were regarded as lower bounds and underestimates.

This sequence originates from a young man in good health. The V and J genes are TRBV5-1 and TRBJ1-1; 7 central nucleotides agree with TRBD1. The sequenced material came from blood. The DNA is as follows: TGCGCCAGCAGCTTGGAACCGATGGACAGGTACACTGAAGCTTTCTTT. Translated, this is CASSLEPMDRYTEAFF.